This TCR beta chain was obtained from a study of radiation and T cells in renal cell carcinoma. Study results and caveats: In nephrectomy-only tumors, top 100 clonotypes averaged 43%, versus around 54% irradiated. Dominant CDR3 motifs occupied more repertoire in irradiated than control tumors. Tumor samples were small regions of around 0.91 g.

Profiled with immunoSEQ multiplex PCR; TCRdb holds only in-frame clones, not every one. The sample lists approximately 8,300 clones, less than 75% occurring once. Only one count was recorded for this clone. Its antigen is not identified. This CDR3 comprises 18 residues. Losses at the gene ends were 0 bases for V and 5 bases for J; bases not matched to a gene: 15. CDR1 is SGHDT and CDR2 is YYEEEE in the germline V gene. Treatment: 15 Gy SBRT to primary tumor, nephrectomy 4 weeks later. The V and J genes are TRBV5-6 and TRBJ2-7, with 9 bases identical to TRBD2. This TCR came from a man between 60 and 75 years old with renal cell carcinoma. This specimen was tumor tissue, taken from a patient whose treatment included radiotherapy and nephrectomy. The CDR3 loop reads CASSLGIGVASGTDEQYF. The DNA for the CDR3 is TGTGCCAGCAGCTTGGGAATAGGCGTCGCTAGCGGGACCGACGAGCAGTACTTC.